This T cell receptor (beta chain) derives from a study of control samples from healthy donors and cancer patients. Sequencing used immunoSEQ multiplex PCR; TCRdb keeps in-frame clones, though not all of them. The sample has fewer than 500,000 clones, roughly 90% seen once; the top ten hold about 6.3%. Germline V gene data show CDR1 as SNHLY and CDR2 as FYNNEI. The CDR3 has 15 residues. The J segment lost 4 bases and the V segment lost 4 bases, leaving 8 bases of the junction unmatched. The receptor comes from a man aged 40-49 years with head and neck cancer. Sequenced sample: PBMCs. This chain links TRBV2 with TRBJ1-2; 8 nucleotides line up with TRBD1. The CDR3 is CASSARQGKGYGYTF. The CDR3 DNA follows: TGTGCCAGCAGTGCTCGACAGGGGAAAGGCTATGGCTACACCTTC.